This T cell receptor beta chain was identified in a study of cytomegalovirus exposure and HLA in healthy donors. This clone was detected only once. With V trimmed by 2 bases and J by 4 bases, 5 bases remained unmatched. The CDR3 runs to 15 residues. Germline CDR1 MNHNS, CDR2 SASEGT. This PCR relied on a set of 60 Vbeta primers and 13 Jbeta primers. The repertoire was sequenced with immunoSEQ multiplex PCR; TCRdb's copy has only in-frame clones and lacks some. The profile shows over 150,000 clones, 77% of them singletons. Sequencing was carried out using PBMCs. The sequence was obtained from a woman aged 40 to 50 in good health and CMV-seropositive. This chain joins TRBV6-1 and TRBJ1-5, with 7 positions matching TRBD1. CDR3: CASSEPWDSNQPQHF. In nucleotides, the CDR3 is TGTGCCAGCAGTGAACCATGGGACAGTAATCAGCCCCAGCATTTT.